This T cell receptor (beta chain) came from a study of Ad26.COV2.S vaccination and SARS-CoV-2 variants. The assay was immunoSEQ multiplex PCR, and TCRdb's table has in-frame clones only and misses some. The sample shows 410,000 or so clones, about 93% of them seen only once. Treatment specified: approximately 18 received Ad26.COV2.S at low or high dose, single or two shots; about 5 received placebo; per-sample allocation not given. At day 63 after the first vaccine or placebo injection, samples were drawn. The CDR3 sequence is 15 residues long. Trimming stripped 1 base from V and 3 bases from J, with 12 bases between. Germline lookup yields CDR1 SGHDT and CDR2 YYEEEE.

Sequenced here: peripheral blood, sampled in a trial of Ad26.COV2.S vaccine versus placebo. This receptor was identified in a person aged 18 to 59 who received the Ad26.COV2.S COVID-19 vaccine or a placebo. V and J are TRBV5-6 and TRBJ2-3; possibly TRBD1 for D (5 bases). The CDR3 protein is CASSLSRDATDTQYF. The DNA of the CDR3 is TGTGCCAGCAGCTTGTCCAGGGATGCTACAGATACGCAGTATTTT.